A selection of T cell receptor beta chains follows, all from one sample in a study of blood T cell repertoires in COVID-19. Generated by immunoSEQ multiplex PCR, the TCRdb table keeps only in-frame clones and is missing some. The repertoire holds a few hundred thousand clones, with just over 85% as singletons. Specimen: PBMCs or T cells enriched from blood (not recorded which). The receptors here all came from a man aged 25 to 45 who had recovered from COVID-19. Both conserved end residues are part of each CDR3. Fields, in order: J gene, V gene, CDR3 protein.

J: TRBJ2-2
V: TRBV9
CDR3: CASSSPGLAGGPGELFF

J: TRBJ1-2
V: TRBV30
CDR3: CAWIRGQDGYTF

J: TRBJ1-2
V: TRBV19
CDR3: CASRATGTNYGYTF

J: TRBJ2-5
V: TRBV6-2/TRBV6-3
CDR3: CASSNHGTPYQETQYF

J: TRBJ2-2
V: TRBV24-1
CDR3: CATSRGFGTGELFF

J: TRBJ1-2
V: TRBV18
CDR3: CASSPPGQGAFYGYTF

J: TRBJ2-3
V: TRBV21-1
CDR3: CASPRDSDTQYF

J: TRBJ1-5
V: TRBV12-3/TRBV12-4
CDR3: CASSLVRSQPQHF

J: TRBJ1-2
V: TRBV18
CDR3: CASSPNDRTPNYGYTF

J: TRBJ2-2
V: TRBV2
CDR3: CASRSLAGATGELFF

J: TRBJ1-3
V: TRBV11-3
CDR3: CASSFQAGVRGNTIYF

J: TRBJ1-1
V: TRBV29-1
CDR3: CSVARQLNTEAFF

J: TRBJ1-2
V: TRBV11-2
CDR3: CASSLGDRANYGYTF

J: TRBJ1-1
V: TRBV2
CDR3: CASSVQGPGVGTEAFF

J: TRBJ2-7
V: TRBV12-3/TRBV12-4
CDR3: CASTGTGLYEQYF

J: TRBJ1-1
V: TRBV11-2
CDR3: CASSFMGAHTEAFF

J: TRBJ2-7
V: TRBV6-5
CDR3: CASREGLAGGYEQYF

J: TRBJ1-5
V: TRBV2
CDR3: CASSDRARGLRDQPQHF

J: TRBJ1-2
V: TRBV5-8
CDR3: CASSHYRGTNYGYTF

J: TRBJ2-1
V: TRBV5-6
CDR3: CASSFPGQGGAGDYNEQFF

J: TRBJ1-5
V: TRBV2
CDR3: CASTGRGTPADQPQHF

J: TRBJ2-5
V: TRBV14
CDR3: CASSQERAGTQYF

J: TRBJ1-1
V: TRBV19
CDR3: CASSISQGASTEAFF

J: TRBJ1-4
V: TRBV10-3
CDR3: CAISESSVTNEKLFF

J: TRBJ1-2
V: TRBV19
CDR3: CASSRDSRPDYGYTF

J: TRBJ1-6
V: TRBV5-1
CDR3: CASRYYRGVNSPLHF

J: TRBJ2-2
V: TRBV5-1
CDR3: CASRTGLAGGNTGELFF

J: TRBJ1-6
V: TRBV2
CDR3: CASSERGTGDNSPLHF

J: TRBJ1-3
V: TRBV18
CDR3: CASSPQGYGNTIYF

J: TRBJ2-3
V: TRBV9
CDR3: CASSVALRAYTDTQYF

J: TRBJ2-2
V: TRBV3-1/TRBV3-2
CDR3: CASSQFLAGNTGELFF

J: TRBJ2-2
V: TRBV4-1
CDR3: CASSQGDRDTGELFF

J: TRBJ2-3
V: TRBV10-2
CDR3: CASSESVSGGARDTQYF

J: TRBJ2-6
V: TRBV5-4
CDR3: CASSPTGQGSGANVLTF

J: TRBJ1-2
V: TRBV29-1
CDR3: CSVEQGGYGYTF

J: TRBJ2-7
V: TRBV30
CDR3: CAWSPRGYEQYF

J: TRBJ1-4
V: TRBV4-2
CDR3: CASSIAGQGNEKLFF

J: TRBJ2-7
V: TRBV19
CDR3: CASSETGDSYEQYF

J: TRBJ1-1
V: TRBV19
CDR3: CASSSLGAPNTEAFF

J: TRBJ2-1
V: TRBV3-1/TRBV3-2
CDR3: CASSPTPGLAGSSYNEQFF

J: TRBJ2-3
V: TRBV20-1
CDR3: CSAHVLDTQYF

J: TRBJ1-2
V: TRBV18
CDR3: CASSPDRLYGYTF

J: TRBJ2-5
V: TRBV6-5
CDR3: CASRLSGGARETQYF

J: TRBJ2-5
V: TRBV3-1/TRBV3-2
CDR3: CASSPGTWGQGTRETQYF

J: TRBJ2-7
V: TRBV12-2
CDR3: CASRLGSGQGINKQYF

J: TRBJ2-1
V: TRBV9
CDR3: CASSLGPDSTWVYNEQFF

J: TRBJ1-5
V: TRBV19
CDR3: CASSIAGLGQPQHF

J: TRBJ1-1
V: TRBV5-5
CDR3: CASSFGGTGPEIF

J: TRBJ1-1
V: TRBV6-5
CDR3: CASSDRVATEAFF

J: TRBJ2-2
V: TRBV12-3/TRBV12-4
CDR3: CASSFGLWGELFF